This T cell receptor (beta chain) was captured by sequencing in a study of blood T cell repertoires in COVID-19 (dated by TCRdb to about 2020). A note on the overall study: Samples from collaborators originated in the United States, Italy and Spain and spanned both the acute and convalescent phases of COVID-19. The prospective study material was composed of cDNA or gDNA derived from T cells, B-cell-depleted T cells, or PBMCs. Deeply sampled blood TCRbeta repertoires from subjects exposed to, actively infected with, or recovered from COVID-19 were included in the dataset. A freely available public database, intended as a resource for researchers studying the immune response to SARS-CoV-2, is where the repertoires were released. The samples were drawn from two sources: the first 160 participants of the ongoing ImmuneRACE study, and 1,254 subjects contributed by 6 global collaborators. A de-identified subject ID, COVID-19 status, age in years and sex were almost always included in the sample metadata. Where HLA class I and class II types were available, the types were taken from metadata supplied by the sample provider, not from assay-based typing. Study-wide findings and limitations: The amount of clinical and demographic metadata varied by source and participant and was provided uncurated.

Of note for this clone: Its antigen remains unidentified. No clone much larger than this one lies a single base away; base qualities are absent. Other DNA sequences in this sample translate to the same CDR3.

TCRbeta CDR3 regions were amplified from genomic DNA by means of the immunoSEQ Assay, a bias-controlled multiplex PCR. Per the original workflow: Nucleated cell counts per sample were estimated from amplification of reference gene primers within the assay. To quantify the absolute abundance of each unique TCRbeta CDR3 rearrangement, sequence reads were collapsed and filtered. For each sample, productive Simpson clonality was calculated by taking the square root of Simpson's diversity index across productive rearrangements. TCRdb retrieved this table from immuneACCESS and kept in-frame rearrangements only. Not all clones are present; in checked studies, unresolved V genes account for under half, and no reason is known for the remainder. V and J calls and clone size are those listed in that table; D and trimming were worked out from the DNA. Present in this sample are approximately 250,000 clones, 86% of which were seen just once. In total, the top ten clones hold 3.6% of the sample.

The collaborating institutions used their own protocols to collect whole blood in K2EDTA tubes. Collaborator samples were shipped for TCRbeta analysis as frozen whole blood, isolated PBMCs, or DNA extracted from either sample type. The cysteine opens and the phenylalanine closes a CDR3 of 11 amino acids. The kept DNA is CDR3 alone, 33 bases in frame from the first base. The germline V gene gives CDR1 as MDHEN and CDR2 as SYDVKM. V is pared back by 8 bases and J by 4 bases, with 6 bases lying between the germline termini. Recombination linked TRBV28 to TRBJ2-1, with the D gene call left open. What was sequenced was peripheral blood. The sequence derives from a man younger than 30 with active or convalescent COVID-19. CDR3 loop: CASSLYNEQFF. DNA sequence: TGTGCCAGCTCCCTATACAATGAGCAGTTCTTC.